This T cell receptor beta chain appears in the sequencing data of a study of T cell repertoires in cytomegalovirus infection. Background on the study: Matching HLA type, along with CMV infection, was indicated by public TCR beta signatures.

A word on this clonotype: Its antigen is still unknown.

Study-wide results and caveats: Within the response measured ex vivo, HLA-C-restricted CMV-specific TCR beta clonotypes were dominant.

V lost 6 bases and J lost 2, with 26 bases in between. In germline, CDR1 is MNHEY, CDR2 SVGAGI. This CDR3 has 20 residues. One entry per CDR3 protein, called by TCRdb with MiXCR from the reads. The sample consists of a few hundred thousand distinct CDR3 sequences, about 25% of them appearing once. The TCR comes from a human donor in good health (CMV status not recorded). Some clones in this sample may be carry-over from other donors' samples. Sequencing input: PBMCs. The rearrangement links TRBV6-5 to TRBJ2-6, with a possible D match to TRBD2 (5 bases). The CDR3 region is CASSRGRNGVAAAGANVLTF. CDR3 coding DNA: TGTGCCAGCAGCCGAGGCAGAAACGGGGTGGCGGCAGCTGGGGCCAACGTCCTGACTTTC.